One sample yielded the 21 T cell receptor beta chains listed below, sequenced in a study of blood T cell repertoires in COVID-19. The table came from immunoSEQ multiplex PCR; TCRdb's copy has only in-frame clones and leaves some out. The repertoire has about 98,000 clones, over 75% of them found once; the top ten carry around 10%. The sequencing input was peripheral blood. Receptors originate from a woman at least 80 years old with acute or convalescent COVID-19.

CDR3 region: CASSSKDQRDNEKLFF. Here the CDR3 DNA reads TGTGCCAGCAGCAGCAAGGACCAGCGGGATAATGAAAAACTGTTTTTT. The chain uses TRBV3-1 (or the pseudogene TRBV3-2) and TRBJ1-4; D ambiguous. V was shortened by 5 bases and J by 4 bases, with 17 bases between the two germline ends. The CDR3 is 16 amino acids. Germline values: CDR1 LGHDT, CDR2 YNNKEL (reference sequence).

The chain recombines TRBV7-9 with TRBJ2-1; TRBD2 aligns across 11 bases. This CDR3 region has 18 residues. CDR1 is SEHNR and CDR2 is FQNEAQ in the germline V gene (reference sequence). V was clipped by 2 bases and J by 4 bases; unmatched bases: 10. The CDR3 DNA is TGTGCCAGCAGCTTACCGGCAGGAACTAGCGGGGGATACAATGAGCAGTTCTTC. Its translation: CASSLPAGTSGGYNEQFF.

The chain combines TRBV9 with TRBJ2-3; 7 bases line up with TRBD2. After removal of 0 bases from V and 1 base from J, the junction contained 11 bases not matched to a gene. CDR1 is SGDLS, CDR2 YYNGEE, per germline. CDR3 length equals 18 residues. CDR3 sequence (DNA): TGTGCCAGCAGCGTAGCTGGAGGGAGCGGGGTGCGCACAGATACGCAGTATTTT. Protein product: CASSVAGGSGVRTDTQYF.

This chain links TRBV19 with TRBJ2-3; the D gene is possibly TRBD2 (5 bases). The V gene lost 3 bases and the J gene lost 6 bases, with 7 bases spanning the gap. Germline CDR1 is LNHDA and CDR2 is SQIVND (reference sequence). The CDR3 is 12 amino acids. The CDR3 region has the DNA TGTGCCAGTAGTATCGGCGGGGATACGCAGTATTTT. This gives the protein CASSIGGDTQYF. Full variable domain (remainder filled in from reference TRBV19 and TRBJ2-3): DGGITQSPKYLFRKEGQNVTLSCEQNLNHDAMYWYRQDPGQGLRLIYYSQIVNDFQKGDIAEGYSVSREKKESFPLTVTSAQKNPTAFYLCASSIGGDTQYFGPGTRLTVL.

CDR3 bases: TGTGCCAGCAGCCCCCAACCCCGCGGGGGGATTAGCACAGATACGCAGTATTTT. It specifies CASSPQPRGGISTDTQYF. This rearrangement joins TRBV7-2 to TRBJ2-3, with 8 bases matching TRBD2. Germline CDR1 reads SGHTA; CDR2 reads FQGNSA. CDR3 length equals 18 residues. V trimming: 5 bases; J trimming: 0 bases; junction bases outside the gene matches: 13.

The V call is TRBV5-1, the J call TRBJ1-1; maybe TRBD1 (6 bases). CDR1 is SGHRS and CDR2 is YFSETQ in the germline V gene. The CDR3 runs 16 residues. Trimming took 3 bases from V and 0 from J, leaving 15 bases between them. In nucleotides, the CDR3 is TGCGCCAGCAGCTCAGGACAGAACACAATGAACACTGAAGCTTTCTTT. It yields the protein CASSSGQNTMNTEAFF. The complete variable domain, with remaining parts taken from reference TRBV5-1 and TRBJ1-1, reads KAGVTQTPRYLIKTRGQQVTLSCSPISGHRSVSWYQQTPGQGLQFLFEYFSETQRNKGNFPGRFSGRQFSNSRSEMNVSTLELGDSALYLCASSSGQNTMNTEAFFGQGTRLTVV.

The chain uses TRBV7-8 and TRBJ2-3; D unresolved. CDR1 SGHVS and CDR2 FQNEAQ come from the germline V gene. This CDR3 spans 15 amino acids. V dropped 2 bases and J dropped 1 base, with 10 bases sitting between them. This CDR3 is CASSLQILGTDTQYF. The DNA for the CDR3 is TGTGCCAGCAGCTTACAAATCCTAGGCACAGATACGCAGTATTTT.

This clone has a single count. The V and J genes are TRBV6-2 or TRBV6-3 and TRBJ1-5; 8 bases fit TRBD1. The junction had 10 bases not matched to a gene; V was cut back by 6 bases and J by 3 bases. The CDR3 covers 16 residues. Germline V CDR1 and CDR2: MNHEY, SVGEGT. CDR3 region: CASSPWTGYPNQPQHF. The CDR3 DNA reads TGTGCCAGCAGCCCCTGGACAGGGTATCCCAATCAGCCCCAGCATTTT.

The CDR3 bases are TGCAGTGCTAGTCGGCAGGGGGCCGTGAACACTGAAGCTTTCTTT. This gives the protein CSASRQGAVNTEAFF. This chain links TRBV20-1 with TRBJ1-1; TRBD1 matches 8 bases. CDR1 is DFQATT, CDR2 SNEGSKA, per germline (reference sequence). Trimming removed 3 bases from V and 0 bases from J; junction bases left unmatched: 6. This CDR3 contains 15 residues.

J is TRBJ1-2 and V is TRBV28, with no clear D. The CDR3 is made up of 13 amino acids. V lost 2 bases and J 6 bases, leaving 10 bases between the germline ends. Germline CDR1 MDHEN, CDR2 SYDVKM. The CDR3 nucleotides read TGTGCCAGCAGTTTACGGCAGAGGAATGGCTACACCTTC. It codes for CASSLRQRNGYTF.

The chain has TRBV27 and TRBJ2-1; possible D gene TRBD2, 5 bases. The germline gives CDR1 MNHEY, CDR2 SMNVEV (reference sequence). CDR3 size: 15 residues. V was pared by 6 bases and J by 9 bases, with 21 bases between. The CDR3 region is CASSPAGIGLFEQFF. CDR3 bases: TGTGCCAGCAGCCCTGCCGGGATTGGACTCTTTGAGCAGTTCTTC.

The gene calls are TRBV6-5 and TRBJ1-5; 8 bases agree with TRBD1. Per the germline V gene, CDR1 is MNHEY and CDR2 is SVGAGI. The CDR3 spans 13 residues. After removal of 6 bases from V and 3 bases from J, the junction contained 1 base not matched to a gene. CDR3 nucleotide sequence: TGTGCCAGCAGGGACAGGGTCAATCAGCCCCAGCATTTT. As protein: CASRDRVNQPQHF.

The rearrangement links TRBV4-1 to TRBJ2-7; TRBD1 is a possible D gene (5 bases). Trimming took off 6 bases at V and 7 bases at J, with 22 bases between the two ends. This CDR3 has 15 residues. CDR1 is MGHRA and CDR2 is YSYEKL in the germline V gene. CDR3 in DNA: TGCGCCAGCAGTAGGTGGGGCCCAGGTTTAGGGGAGCAGTACTTC. Translating gives CASSRWGPGLGEQYF.

The J gene is TRBJ2-2, the V gene TRBV2, with 10 bases lining up with TRBD1. V dropped 6 bases and J dropped 4; count of bases not matched to a gene: 5. CDR1 and CDR2 (germline): SNHLY, FYNNEI. The CDR3 contains 15 residues. This CDR3 is CASSAGTGVTGELFF. CDR3 bases: TGTGCCAGCAGCGCCGGGACAGGGGTCACCGGGGAGCTGTTTTTT. Drawing the rest from reference TRBV2 and TRBJ2-2, the complete variable domain is EPEVTQTPSHQVTQMGQEVILRCVPISNHLYFYWYRQILGQKVEFLVSFYNNEISEKSEIFDDQFSVERPDGSNFTLKIRSTKLEDSAMYFCASSAGTGVTGELFFGEGSRLTVL.

V is TRBV27 and J is TRBJ1-1, with 7 nucleotides matching TRBD1. This CDR3 has 13 residues. The J segment lost 4 bases and the V segment lost 6 bases, leaving 5 bases of the junction unmatched. Germline CDR1 reads MNHEY; CDR2 reads SMNVEV (reference sequence). In nucleotides, the CDR3 is TGTGCCAGCAGGGATCGACAGGGCACTGAAGCTTTCTTT. It is translated as CASRDRQGTEAFF.

This rearrangement joins TRBV24-1 to TRBJ2-3; 8 bases are shared with TRBD1. The length of the CDR3 is 17 residues. Per germline, CDR1 KGHDR and CDR2 SFDVKD. Trimming cost V 4 bases and J 0 bases; bases outside gene matches: 8. CDR3 in DNA: TGTGCCACCAGTGACCCGGGACAGGCAAGAAGCACAGATACGCAGTATTTT. Translated, it gives CATSDPGQARSTDTQYF.

The chain employs TRBV7-2 and TRBJ1-3; D gene ambiguous. In germline, CDR1 is SGHTA, CDR2 FQGNSA. V gave up 2 bases and J gave up 0 bases, with 8 bases separating them. The CDR3 consists of 15 residues. Here the CDR3 reads CASSLSRGSGNTIYF. In nucleotides, the CDR3 is TGTGCCAGCAGCTTAAGTCGGGGCTCTGGAAACACCATATATTTT.

This clone was detected a few times. The genes are TRBV2 and TRBJ1-4; D might be TRBD1 (5 bases). Germline loops: CDR1 SNHLY, CDR2 FYNNEI. This CDR3 contains 17 residues. V lost 1 base and J 8 bases, leaving 20 bases between the germline ends. CDR3 in amino acids: CASSEGRELTRGEKLFF. The DNA for the CDR3 is TGTGCCAGCAGTGAAGGGAGGGAGCTAACGCGGGGGGAAAAACTGTTTTTT.

The chain is built from TRBV6-1 and TRBJ2-1; TRBD2 is a possible D gene (6 bases). Germline loops: CDR1 MNHNS, CDR2 SASEGT. The V gene lost 1 base and the J gene lost 0 bases, with 10 bases spanning the gap. The CDR3 runs 16 residues. The CDR3 nucleotides are TGTGCCAGCAGTGAAGTGCGGGGACGCTCCTACAATGAGCAGTTCTTC. As protein: CASSEVRGRSYNEQFF.

This rearrangement joins TRBV5-4 to TRBJ2-1; 7 nucleotides agree with TRBD1. The CDR3 spans 14 residues. The trim removed 1 base at V and 5 bases at J, leaving 3 bases unmatched. Germline loops: CDR1 SGHNT, CDR2 YYREEE (reference sequence). Here the CDR3 reads CASSLRDRDNEQFF. The DNA for the CDR3 is TGTGCCAGCAGCTTGCGAGACAGGGACAATGAGCAGTTCTTC.

This chain uses TRBV6-5 with TRBJ2-1; D is uncertain. The V gene lost 6 bases and the J gene lost 5 bases, with 8 bases spanning the gap. CDR1 and CDR2 from the germline V gene are MNHEY and SVGAGI. CDR3 length: 12 residues. The CDR3 DNA is TGTGCCAGCAGAGCTCGGGACAATGAGCAGTTCTTC. Protein product: CASRARDNEQFF.